These T cell receptor beta chains were read from a single sample in a study of CD8+ T cells in alopecia areata. Sequencing used immunoSEQ multiplex PCR; TCRdb keeps in-frame clones, though not all of them. The repertoire has approximately 200,000 clones, 50% to 60% of them found once; the top ten carry 3% to 4%. Sequenced here: CD4+ T cells sorted from blood, sampled at week 4, from a patient treated with tofacitinib. The receptors come from a human donor with alopecia areata. Each CDR3 is given with its conserved first and last residue.

v_gene: TRBV2; CDR3aa: CASSVVEGGYTF
v_gene: TRBV2; CDR3aa: CASSVGQGGGYTF
v_gene: TRBV7-2; CDR3aa: CASSLEEAGNYGYTF
v_gene: TRBV7-8; CDR3aa: CASSFRGGRSSYNEQFF
v_gene: TRBV6-6; CDR3aa: CAAISGSNQPQHF
v_gene: TRBV11-1; CDR3aa: CASSPFRRFQGIEAFF
v_gene: TRBV29-1; CDR3aa: CSVGGRAYQETQYF
v_gene: TRBV30; CDR3aa: CASARVGYIPLF
v_gene: TRBV4-2; CDR3aa: CASSPTGGAGSPLHF
v_gene: TRBV2; CDR3aa: CASSPSGEPNEQFF
v_gene: TRBV6-1; CDR3aa: CASLPSEVYTEAFF
v_gene: TRBV27; CDR3aa: CASSPRQGSYEQYF
v_gene: TRBV2; CDR3aa: CASSEAGTGPGETQYF
v_gene: TRBV19; CDR3aa: CASSIPGKGGNQPQHF
v_gene: TRBV29-1; CDR3aa: CSVERGGSEQYF
v_gene: TRBV29-1; CDR3aa: CSVEAAPETQYF
v_gene: TRBV2; CDR3aa: CASRDRGHRGETQYF
v_gene: TRBV30; CDR3aa: CAWSVLSSPLHF
v_gene: TRBV30; CDR3aa: CAWSVNINQPQHF
v_gene: TRBV19; CDR3aa: CASSIGRDSRGAFF
v_gene: TRBV7-2; CDR3aa: CASTNLDLGADTQYF
v_gene: TRBV5-4; CDR3aa: CASSSSGAQETQYF
v_gene: TRBV29-1; CDR3aa: CSVEDWGQGVEKLFF
v_gene: TRBV5-4; CDR3aa: CASSVRGPNTQYF
v_gene: TRBV7-6; CDR3aa: CASSLDLSGGPSGYTF
v_gene: TRBV19; CDR3aa: CASNGRMNTEAFF
v_gene: TRBV11-2; CDR3aa: CASSLVSGQGSQPQHF
v_gene: TRBV21-1; CDR3aa: CASSTFTLGGYNEQFF
v_gene: TRBV5-6; CDR3aa: CASSFEGRKAFF
v_gene: TRBV2; CDR3aa: CASSGAGQPQHF
v_gene: TRBV6-5; CDR3aa: CASRLFTGLNYGYTF
v_gene: TRBV13; CDR3aa: CASSFDKNTEAFF
v_gene: TRBV7-2; CDR3aa: CASSLGRNQPQHF
v_gene: TRBV5-1; CDR3aa: CASRSNRGLTFEQYF
v_gene: TRBV7-2; CDR3aa: CASSFLAGSETQYF
v_gene: TRBV5-6; CDR3aa: CASRKRQGSSYNSPLHF
v_gene: TRBV30; CDR3aa: CAWGDGGTNSDTQYF
v_gene: TRBV29-1; CDR3aa: CSVGKSSDEAFF
v_gene: TRBV10-3; CDR3aa: CATEQGGETQYF
v_gene: TRBV2; CDR3aa: CASRGDNQPQHF
v_gene: TRBV5-6; CDR3aa: CASSLRNGDEQFF